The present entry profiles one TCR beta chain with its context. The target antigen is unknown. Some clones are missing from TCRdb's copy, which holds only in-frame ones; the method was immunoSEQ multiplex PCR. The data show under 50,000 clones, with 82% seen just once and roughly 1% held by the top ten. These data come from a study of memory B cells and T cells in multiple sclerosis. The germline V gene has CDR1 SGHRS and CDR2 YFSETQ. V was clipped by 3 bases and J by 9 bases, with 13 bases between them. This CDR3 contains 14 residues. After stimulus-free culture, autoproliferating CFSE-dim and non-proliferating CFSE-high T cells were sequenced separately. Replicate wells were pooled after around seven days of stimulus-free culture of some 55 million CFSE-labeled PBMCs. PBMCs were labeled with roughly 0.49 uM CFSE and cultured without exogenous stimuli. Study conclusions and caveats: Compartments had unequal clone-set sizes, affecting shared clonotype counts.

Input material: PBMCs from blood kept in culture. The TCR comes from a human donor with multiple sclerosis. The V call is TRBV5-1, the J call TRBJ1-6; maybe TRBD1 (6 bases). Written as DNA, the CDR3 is TGCGCCAGCAGCTCCGGCGGGGGCGGTTCACCCCTCCACTTT. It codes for CASSSGGGGSPLHF.